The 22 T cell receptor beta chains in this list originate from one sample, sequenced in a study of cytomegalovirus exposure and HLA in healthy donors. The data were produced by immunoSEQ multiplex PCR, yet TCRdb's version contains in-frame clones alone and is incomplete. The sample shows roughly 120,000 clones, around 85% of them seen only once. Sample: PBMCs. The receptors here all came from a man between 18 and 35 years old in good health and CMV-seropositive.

CDR3 bases: TGTGCCAGCAGCGATGACCGGGACATGGAGAGCGAGCAGTACTTC. Its protein is CASSDDRDMESEQYF. The chain recombines TRBV5-6 with TRBJ2-7, with a weak D call TRBD1 (6 bases). The CDR3 runs to 15 residues. The V gene's germline CDR1 is SGHDT and CDR2 YYEEEE. Trimming cost V 4 bases and J 6 bases, with 20 bases left between them.

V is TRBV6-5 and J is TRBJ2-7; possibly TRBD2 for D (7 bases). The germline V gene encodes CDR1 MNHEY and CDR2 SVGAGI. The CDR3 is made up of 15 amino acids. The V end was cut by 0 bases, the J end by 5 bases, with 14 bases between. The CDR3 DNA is TGTGCCAGCAGTTACTCAAGGGGGGGCCTCCACGAGCAGTACTTC. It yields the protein CASSYSRGGLHEQYF.

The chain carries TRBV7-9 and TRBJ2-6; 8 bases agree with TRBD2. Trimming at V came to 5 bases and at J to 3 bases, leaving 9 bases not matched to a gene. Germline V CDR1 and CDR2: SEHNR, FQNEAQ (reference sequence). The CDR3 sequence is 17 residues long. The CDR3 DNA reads TGTGCCAGCAGCCCCCGTAGCGGGGTAGGTGGGGCCAACGTCCTGACTTTC. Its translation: CASSPRSGVGGANVLTF.

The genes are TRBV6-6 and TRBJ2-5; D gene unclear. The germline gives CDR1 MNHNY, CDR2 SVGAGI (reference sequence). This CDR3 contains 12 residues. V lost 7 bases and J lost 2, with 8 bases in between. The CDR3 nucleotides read TGTGCCAGCAAAGAGAGGCAAGAGACCCAGTACTTC. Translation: CASKERQETQYF.

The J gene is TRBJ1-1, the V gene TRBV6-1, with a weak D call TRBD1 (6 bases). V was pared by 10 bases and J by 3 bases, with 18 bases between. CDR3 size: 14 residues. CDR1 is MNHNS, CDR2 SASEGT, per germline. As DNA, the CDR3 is TGTGCCACCGCCGGGGCAGGGGCCTACACTGAAGCTTTCTTT. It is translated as CATAGAGAYTEAFF.

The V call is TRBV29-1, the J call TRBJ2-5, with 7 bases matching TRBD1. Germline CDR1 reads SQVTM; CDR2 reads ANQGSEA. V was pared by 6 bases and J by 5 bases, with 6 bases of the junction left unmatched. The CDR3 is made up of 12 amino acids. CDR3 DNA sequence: TGCAGCGTCACTACAGGGGATGAGACCCAGTACTTC. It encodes CSVTTGDETQYF.

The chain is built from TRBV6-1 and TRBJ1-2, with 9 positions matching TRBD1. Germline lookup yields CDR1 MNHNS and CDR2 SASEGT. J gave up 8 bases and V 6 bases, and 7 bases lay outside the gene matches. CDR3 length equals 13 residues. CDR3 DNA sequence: TGTGCCAGCAGAGGGACAGGGTTTAACGGCTACACCTTC. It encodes CASRGTGFNGYTF.

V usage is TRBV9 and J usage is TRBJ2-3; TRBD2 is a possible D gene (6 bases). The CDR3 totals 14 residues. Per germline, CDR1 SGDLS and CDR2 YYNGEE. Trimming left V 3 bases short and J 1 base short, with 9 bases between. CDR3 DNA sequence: TGTGCCAGCAGCGGCGGGACGGGCACAGATACGCAGTATTTT. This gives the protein CASSGGTGTDTQYF.

CDR3: CASSLDRYSPLHF. The CDR3 region has the DNA TGTGCCAGCAGCTTGGACAGATATTCACCCCTCCACTTT. This rearrangement joins TRBV5-8 to TRBJ1-6; no firm D call. Trimming pared 0 bases from V and 8 bases from J, leaving 6 bases between. This CDR3 region has 13 residues. The V gene's germline CDR1 is SGHTS and CDR2 YDEGEE.

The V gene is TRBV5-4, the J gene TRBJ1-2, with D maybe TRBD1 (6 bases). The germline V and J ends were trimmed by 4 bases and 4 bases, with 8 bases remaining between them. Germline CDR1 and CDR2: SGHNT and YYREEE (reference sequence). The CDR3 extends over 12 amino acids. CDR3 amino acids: CASSLRGYGYTF. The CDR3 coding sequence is TGTGCCAGCAGCCTCAGGGGCTATGGCTACACCTTC.

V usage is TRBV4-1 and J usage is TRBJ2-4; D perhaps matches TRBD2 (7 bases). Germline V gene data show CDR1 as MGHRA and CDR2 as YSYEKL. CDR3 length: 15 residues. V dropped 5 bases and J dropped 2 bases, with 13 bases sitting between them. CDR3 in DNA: TGCGCCAGCAGCGTAGGGGGGGGTCCCAAAAACATTCAGTACTTC. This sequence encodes CASSVGGGPKNIQYF.

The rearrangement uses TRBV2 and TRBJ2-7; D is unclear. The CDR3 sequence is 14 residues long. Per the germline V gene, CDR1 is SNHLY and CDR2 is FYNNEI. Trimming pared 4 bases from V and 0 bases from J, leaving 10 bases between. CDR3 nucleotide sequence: TGTGCCAGCAGTGCGCCGGTTAGCTCCTACGAGCAGTACTTC. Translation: CASSAPVSSYEQYF.

The chain's CDR3 is CASSLLGGADTGELFF. In DNA form, the CDR3 reads TGTGCCAGCAGCTTACTAGGGGGCGCGGACACCGGGGAGCTGTTTTTT. The chain uses TRBV11-3 and TRBJ2-2; TRBD1 agrees at 7 bases. The CDR3 contains 16 residues. V shed 2 bases, J shed 3 bases, and the junction held 6 bases outside the gene matches. CDR1 is SGHNT and CDR2 is YENEEA in the germline V gene.

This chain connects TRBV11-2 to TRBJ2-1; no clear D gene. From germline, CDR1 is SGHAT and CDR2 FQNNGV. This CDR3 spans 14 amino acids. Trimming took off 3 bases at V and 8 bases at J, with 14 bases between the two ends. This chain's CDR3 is CASSFLDYLDEQFF. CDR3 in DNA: TGTGCCAGCAGCTTCCTAGATTATTTGGATGAGCAGTTCTTC.

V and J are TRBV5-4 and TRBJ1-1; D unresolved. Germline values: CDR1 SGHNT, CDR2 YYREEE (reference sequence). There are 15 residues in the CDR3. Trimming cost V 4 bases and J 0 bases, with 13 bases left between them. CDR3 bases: TGTGCCAGCAGCCTCGCGGCGGCCTTGAACACTGAAGCTTTCTTT. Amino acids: CASSLAAALNTEAFF.

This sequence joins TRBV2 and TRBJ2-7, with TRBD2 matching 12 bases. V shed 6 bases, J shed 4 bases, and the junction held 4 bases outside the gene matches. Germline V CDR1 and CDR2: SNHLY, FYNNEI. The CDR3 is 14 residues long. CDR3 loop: CASRTSGGTYEQYF. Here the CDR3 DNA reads TGTGCCAGCAGGACTAGCGGGGGAACATACGAGCAGTACTTC.

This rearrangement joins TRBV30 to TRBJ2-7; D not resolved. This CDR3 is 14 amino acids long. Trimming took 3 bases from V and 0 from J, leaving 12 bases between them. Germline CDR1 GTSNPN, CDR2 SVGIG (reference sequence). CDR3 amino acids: CAWRTQESSYEQYF. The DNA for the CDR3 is TGTGCCTGGAGGACCCAGGAAAGCTCCTACGAGCAGTACTTC. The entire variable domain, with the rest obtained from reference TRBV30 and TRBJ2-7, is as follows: SQTIHQWPATLVQPVGSPLSLECTVEGTSNPNLYWYRQAAGRGLQLLFYSVGIGQISSEVPQNLSASRPQDRQFILSSKKLLLSDSGFYLCAWRTQESSYEQYFGPGTRLTVT.

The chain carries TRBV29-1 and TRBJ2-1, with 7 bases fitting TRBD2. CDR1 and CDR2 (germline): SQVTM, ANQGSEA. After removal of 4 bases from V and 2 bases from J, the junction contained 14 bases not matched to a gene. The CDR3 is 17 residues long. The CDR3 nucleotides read TGCAGCGTTGTGGGAAGCGGGGCCTACTTAACCTACAATGAGCAGTTCTTC. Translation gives CSVVGSGAYLTYNEQFF.

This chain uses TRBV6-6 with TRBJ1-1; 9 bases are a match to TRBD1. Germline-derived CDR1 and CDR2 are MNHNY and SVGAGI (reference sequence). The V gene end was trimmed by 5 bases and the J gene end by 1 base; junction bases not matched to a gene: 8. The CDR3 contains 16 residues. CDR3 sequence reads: CASSGGQGRRNTEAFF. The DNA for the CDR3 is TGTGCCAGCAGTGGCGGACAGGGGAGGAGGAACACTGAAGCTTTCTTT.

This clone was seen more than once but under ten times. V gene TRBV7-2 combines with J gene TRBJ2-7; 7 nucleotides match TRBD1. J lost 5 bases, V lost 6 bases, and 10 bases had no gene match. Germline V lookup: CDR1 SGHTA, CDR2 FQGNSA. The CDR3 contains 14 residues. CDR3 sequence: CASRKGDRVHEQYF. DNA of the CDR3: TGTGCCAGCAGAAAAGGTGACAGGGTCCACGAGCAGTACTTC.

CDR3 in amino acids: CASSSYREITEAFF. The CDR3 DNA reads TGTGCCAGCAGTTCCTACAGGGAAATTACTGAAGCTTTCTTT. This rearrangement joins TRBV6-5 to TRBJ1-1, with D possibly TRBD1 on 6 matching bases. Germline V gene lookup returns CDR1 MNHEY and CDR2 SVGAGI. The CDR3 runs to 14 residues. Deletions cut 4 bases from V and 5 bases from J, with 14 bases between.

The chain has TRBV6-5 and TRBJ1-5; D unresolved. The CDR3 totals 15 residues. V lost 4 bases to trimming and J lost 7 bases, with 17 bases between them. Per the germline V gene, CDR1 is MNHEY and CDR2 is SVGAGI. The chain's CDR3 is CASSSKPYQAQPQHF. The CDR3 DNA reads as TGTGCCAGCAGTTCTAAACCTTATCAGGCCCAGCCCCAGCATTTT.